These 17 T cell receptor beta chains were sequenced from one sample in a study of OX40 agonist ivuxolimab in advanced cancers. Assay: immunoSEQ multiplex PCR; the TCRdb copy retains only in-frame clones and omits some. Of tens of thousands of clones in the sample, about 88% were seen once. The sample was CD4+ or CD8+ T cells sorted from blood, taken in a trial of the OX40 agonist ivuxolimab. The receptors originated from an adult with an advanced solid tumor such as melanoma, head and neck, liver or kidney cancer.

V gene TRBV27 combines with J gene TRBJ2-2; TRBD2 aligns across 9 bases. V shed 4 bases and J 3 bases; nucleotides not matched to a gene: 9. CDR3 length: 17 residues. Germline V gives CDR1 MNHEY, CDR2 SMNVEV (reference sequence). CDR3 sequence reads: CASSSESGRPYTGELFF. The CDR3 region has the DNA TGTGCCAGCAGTTCCGAGAGCGGGAGGCCTTACACCGGGGAGCTGTTTTTT.

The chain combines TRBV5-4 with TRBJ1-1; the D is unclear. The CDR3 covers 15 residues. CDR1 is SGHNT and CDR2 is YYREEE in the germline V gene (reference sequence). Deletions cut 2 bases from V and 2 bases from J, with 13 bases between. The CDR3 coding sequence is TGTGCCAGCAGCTTTATGTTAGGAAGTAACACTGAAGCTTTCTTT. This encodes CASSFMLGSNTEAFF.

CDR3 in amino acids: CASSLAGAQSSYEQYF. Written as DNA, the CDR3 is TGCGCCAGCAGCTTGGCCGGGGCGCAAAGCTCCTACGAGCAGTACTTC. V gene TRBV5-1 combines with J gene TRBJ2-7, with D perhaps matching TRBD1 or TRBD2 (5 bases each). The germline V gene encodes CDR1 SGHRS and CDR2 YFSETQ. The CDR3 is made up of 16 amino acids. V lost 0 bases and J 0 bases, leaving 13 bases between the germline ends.

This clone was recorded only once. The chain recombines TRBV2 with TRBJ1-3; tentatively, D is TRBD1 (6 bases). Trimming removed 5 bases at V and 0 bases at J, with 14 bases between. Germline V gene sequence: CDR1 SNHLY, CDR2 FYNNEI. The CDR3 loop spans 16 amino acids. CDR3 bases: TGTGCCAGCAGTCGGCAACAGGGATCCTCTGGAAACACCATATATTTT. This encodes CASSRQQGSSGNTIYF.

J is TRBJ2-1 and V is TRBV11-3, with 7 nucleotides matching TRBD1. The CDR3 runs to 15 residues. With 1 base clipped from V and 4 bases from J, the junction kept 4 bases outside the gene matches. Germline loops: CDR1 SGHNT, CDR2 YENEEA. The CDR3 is CASSLGQGTYNEQFF. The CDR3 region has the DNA TGTGCCAGCAGCTTAGGACAGGGTACTTACAATGAGCAGTTCTTC.

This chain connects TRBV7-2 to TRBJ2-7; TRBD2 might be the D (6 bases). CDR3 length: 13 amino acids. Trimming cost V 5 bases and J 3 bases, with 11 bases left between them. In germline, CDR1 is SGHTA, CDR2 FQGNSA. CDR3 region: CASSPGTLYEQYF. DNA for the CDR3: TGTGCCAGCAGCCCGGGGACTCTCTACGAGCAGTACTTC.

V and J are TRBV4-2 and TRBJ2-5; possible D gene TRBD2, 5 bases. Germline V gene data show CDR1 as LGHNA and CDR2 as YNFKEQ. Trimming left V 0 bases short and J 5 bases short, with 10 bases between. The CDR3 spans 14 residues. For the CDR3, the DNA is TGTGCCAGCAGCCAAGATTTCGGGGTGGAGACCCAGTACTTC. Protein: CASSQDFGVETQYF.

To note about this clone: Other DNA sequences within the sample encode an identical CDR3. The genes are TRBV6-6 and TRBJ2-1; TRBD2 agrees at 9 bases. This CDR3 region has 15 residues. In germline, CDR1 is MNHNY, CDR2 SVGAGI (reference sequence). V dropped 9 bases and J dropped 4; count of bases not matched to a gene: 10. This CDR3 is CASRAGGPNYNEQFF. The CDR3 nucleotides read TGTGCCAGTAGGGCGGGAGGGCCGAATTACAATGAGCAGTTCTTC.

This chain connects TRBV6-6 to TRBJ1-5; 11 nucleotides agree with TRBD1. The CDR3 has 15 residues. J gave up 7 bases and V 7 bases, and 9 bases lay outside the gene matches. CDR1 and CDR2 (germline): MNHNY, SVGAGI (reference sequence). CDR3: CASMRTGGFGQPQHF. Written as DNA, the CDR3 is TGTGCCAGCATGAGGACAGGGGGCTTTGGGCAGCCCCAGCATTTT.

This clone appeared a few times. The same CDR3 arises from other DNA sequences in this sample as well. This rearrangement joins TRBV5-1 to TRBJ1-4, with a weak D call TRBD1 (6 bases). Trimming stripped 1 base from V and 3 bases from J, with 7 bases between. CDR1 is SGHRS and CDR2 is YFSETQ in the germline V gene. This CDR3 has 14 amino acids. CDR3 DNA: TGCGCCAGCAGCTTGCGGGGGCCTAATGAAAAACTGTTTTTT. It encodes CASSLRGPNEKLFF.

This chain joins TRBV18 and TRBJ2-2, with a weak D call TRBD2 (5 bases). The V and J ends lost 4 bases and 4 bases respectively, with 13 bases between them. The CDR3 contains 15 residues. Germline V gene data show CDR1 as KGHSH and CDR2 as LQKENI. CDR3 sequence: CASSRPSGSTGELFF. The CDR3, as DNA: TGTGCCAGCTCACGTCCGTCGGGGAGCACCGGGGAGCTGTTTTTT. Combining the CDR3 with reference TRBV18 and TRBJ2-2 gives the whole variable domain NAGVMQNPRHLVRRRGQEARLRCSPMKGHSHVYWYRQLPEEGLKFMVYLQKENIIDESGMPKERFSAEFPKEGPSILRIQQVVRGDSAAYFCASSRPSGSTGELFFGEGSRLTVL.

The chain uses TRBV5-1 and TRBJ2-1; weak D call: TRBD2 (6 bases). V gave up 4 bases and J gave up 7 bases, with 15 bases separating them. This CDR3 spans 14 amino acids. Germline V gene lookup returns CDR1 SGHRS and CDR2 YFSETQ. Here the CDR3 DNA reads TGCGCCAGCAGCCTAGAGCCGGGGAGGAATGAGCAGTTCTTC. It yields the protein CASSLEPGRNEQFF.

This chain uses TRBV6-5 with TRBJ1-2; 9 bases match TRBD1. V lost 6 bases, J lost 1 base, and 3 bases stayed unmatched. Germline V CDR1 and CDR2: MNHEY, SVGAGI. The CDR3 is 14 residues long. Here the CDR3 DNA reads TGTGCCAGCAGGAGGACAGGGGATAACTATGGCTACACCTTC. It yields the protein CASRRTGDNYGYTF.

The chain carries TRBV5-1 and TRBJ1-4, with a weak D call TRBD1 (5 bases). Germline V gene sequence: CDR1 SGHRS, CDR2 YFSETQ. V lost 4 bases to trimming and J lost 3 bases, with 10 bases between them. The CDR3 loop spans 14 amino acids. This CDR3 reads CASSPDTANEKLFF. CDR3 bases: TGCGCCAGCAGCCCGGACACAGCTAATGAAAAACTGTTTTTT.

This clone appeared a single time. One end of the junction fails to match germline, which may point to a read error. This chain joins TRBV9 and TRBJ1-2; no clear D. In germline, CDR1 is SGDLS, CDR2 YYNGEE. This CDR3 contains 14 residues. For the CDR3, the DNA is TGTGCCAGCAGCGGACTGAGACTACCCGCAGAGCGTGCCTTC. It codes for CASSGLRLPAERAF. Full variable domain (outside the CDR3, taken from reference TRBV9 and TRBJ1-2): DSGVTQTPKHLITATGQRVTLRCSPRSGDLSVYWYQQSLDQGLQFLIQYYNGEERAKGNILERFSAQQFPDLHSELNLSSLELGDSALYFCASSGLRLPAERAFGSGTRLTVV.

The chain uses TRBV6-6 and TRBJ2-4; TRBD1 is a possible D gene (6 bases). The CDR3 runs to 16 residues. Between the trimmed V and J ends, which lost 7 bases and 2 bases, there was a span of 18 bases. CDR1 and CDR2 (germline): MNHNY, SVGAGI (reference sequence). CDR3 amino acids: CASTHTGSESKNIQYF. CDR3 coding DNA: TGTGCCAGCACCCACACAGGGTCGGAGTCCAAAAACATTCAGTACTTC.

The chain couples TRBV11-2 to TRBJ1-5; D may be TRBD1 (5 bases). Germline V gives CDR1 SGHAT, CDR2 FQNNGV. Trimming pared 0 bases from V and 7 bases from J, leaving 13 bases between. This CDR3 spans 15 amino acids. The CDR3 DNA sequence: TGTGCCAGCAGCTTAGATGGGGGGGATTGGCAGCCCCAGCATTTT. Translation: CASSLDGGDWQPQHF.